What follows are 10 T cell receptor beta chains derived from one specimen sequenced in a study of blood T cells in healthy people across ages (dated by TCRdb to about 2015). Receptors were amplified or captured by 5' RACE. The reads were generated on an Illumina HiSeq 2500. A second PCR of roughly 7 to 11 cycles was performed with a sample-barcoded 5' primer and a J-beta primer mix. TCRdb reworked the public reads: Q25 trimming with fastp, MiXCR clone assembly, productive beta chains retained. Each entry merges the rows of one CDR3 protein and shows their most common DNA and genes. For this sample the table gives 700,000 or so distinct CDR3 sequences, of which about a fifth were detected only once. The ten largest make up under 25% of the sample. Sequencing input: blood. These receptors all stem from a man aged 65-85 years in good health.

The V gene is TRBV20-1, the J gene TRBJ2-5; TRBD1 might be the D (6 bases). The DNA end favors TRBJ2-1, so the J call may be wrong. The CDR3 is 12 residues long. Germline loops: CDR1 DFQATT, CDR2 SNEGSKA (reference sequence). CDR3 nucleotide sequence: TGCAGTGCACCGGACAGAGACAATGAGCAGTTCTTC. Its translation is CSAPDRDNEQFF.

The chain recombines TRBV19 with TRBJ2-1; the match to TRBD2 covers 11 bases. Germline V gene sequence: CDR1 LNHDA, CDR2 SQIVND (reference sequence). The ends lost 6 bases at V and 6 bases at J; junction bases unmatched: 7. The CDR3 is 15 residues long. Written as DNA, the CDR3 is TGTGCCAGTAGCCCACTAGCGGGAGATGTCAATGAGCAGTTCTTC. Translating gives CASSPLAGDVNEQFF.

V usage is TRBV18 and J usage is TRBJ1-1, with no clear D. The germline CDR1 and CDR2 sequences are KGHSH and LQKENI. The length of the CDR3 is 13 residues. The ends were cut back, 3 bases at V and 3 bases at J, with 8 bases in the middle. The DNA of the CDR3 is TGTGCCAGCTCACCCCATCGGGACACTGAAGCTTTCTTT. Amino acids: CASSPHRDTEAFF.

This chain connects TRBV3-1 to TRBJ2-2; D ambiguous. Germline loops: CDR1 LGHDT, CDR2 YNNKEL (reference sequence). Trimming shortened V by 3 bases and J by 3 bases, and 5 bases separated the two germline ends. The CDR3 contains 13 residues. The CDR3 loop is CASSHSDTGELFF. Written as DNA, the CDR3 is TGTGCCAGCAGCCATTCGGACACCGGGGAGCTGTTTTTT.

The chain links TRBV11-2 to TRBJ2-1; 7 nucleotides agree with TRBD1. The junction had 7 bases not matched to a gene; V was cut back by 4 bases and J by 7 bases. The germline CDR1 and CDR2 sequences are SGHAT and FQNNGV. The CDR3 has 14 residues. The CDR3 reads CASSSGQAGNEQFF. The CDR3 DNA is TGTGCCAGCAGCTCCGGACAGGCAGGGAATGAGCAGTTCTTC.

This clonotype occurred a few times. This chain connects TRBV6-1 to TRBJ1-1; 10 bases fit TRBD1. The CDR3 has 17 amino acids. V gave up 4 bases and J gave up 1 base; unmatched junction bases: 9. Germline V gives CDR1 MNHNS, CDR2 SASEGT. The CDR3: CASSALTGGAGNTEAFF. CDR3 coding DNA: TGTGCCAGCAGTGCGCTGACAGGGGGCGCCGGGAACACTGAAGCTTTCTTT.

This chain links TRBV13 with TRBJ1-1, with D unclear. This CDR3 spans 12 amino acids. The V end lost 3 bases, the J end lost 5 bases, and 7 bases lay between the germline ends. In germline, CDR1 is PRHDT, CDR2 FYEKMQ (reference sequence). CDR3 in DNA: TGTGCCAGCAGCTTTTTTCGGACTGAAGCTTTCTTT. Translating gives CASSFFRTEAFF.

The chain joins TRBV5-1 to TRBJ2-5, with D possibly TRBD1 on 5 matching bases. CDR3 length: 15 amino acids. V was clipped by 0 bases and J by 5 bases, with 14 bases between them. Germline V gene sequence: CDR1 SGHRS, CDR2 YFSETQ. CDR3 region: CASSLEGPGMETQYF. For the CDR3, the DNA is TGCGCCAGCAGCTTGGAGGGGCCAGGTATGGAGACCCAGTACTTC.

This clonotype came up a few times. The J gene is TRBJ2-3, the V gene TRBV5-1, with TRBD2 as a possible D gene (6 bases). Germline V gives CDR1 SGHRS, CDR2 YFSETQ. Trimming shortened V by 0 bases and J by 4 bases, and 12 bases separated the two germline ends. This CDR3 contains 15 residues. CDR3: CASSLEGGDPDTQYF. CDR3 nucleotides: TGCGCCAGCAGCTTGGAAGGCGGGGACCCAGATACGCAGTATTTT.

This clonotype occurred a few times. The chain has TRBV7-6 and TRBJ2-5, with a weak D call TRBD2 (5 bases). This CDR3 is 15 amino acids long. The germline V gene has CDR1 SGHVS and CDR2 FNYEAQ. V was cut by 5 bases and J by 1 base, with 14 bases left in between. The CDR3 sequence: CASSKGLQTQETQYF. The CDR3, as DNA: TGTGCCAGCAGCAAAGGACTGCAAACCCAAGAGACCCAGTACTTC.